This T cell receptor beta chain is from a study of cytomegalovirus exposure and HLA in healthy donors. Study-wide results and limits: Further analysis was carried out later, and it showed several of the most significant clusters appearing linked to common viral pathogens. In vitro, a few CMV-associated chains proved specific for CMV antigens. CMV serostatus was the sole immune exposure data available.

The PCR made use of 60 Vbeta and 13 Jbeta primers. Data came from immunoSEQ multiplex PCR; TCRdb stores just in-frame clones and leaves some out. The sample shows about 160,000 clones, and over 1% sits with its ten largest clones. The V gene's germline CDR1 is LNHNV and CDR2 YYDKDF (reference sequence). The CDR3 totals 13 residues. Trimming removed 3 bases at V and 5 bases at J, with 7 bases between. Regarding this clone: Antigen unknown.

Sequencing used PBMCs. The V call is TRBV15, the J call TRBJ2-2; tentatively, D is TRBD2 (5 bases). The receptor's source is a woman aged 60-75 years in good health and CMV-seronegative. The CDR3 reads CATSRGGTGELFF. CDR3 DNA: TGTGCCACCAGCAGGGGCGGGACCGGGGAGCTGTTTTTT.